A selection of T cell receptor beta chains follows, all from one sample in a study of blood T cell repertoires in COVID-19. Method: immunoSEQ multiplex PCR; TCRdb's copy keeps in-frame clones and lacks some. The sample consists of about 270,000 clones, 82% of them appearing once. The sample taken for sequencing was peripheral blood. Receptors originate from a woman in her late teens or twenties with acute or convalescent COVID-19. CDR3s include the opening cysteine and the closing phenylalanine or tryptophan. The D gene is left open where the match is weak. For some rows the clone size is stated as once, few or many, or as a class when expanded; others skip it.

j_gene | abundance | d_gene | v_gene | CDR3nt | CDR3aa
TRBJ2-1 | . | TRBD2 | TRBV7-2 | TGTGCCAGCAGCTTAGGGGCGGGGGGTTCCTACAATGAGCAGTTCTTC | CASSLGAGGSYNEQFF
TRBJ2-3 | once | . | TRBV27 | TGTGCCAGCAGTTACTTGGGGCTCACTAGCACAGATACGCAGTATTTT | CASSYLGLTSTDTQYF
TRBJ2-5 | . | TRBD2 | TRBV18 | TGTGCCAGCTCACCAGGCCTAGCGGGAGAGCTGGAGGAGACCCAGTACTTC | CASSPGLAGELEETQYF
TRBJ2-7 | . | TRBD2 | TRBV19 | TGTGCCAGTGGCACTAGCGGGAGGGCCTGGGGAGAGCAGTACTTC | CASGTSGRAWGEQYF
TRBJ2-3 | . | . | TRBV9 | TGTGCCAGCAGCGTAGGCGGGGATTACACAGATACGCAGTATTTT | CASSVGGDYTDTQYF
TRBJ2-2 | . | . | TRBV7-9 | TGTGCCAGCAGCTTAGCGGGGGGACACACCGGGGAGCTGTTTTTT | CASSLAGGHTGELFF
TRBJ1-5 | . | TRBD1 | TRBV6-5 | TGTGCCAGCAGGGACAGGAGTAGCAATCAGCCCCAGCATTTT | CASRDRSSNQPQHF
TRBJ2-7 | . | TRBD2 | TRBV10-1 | TGCGCCAGCAGTGGGACTAGCGGGACCTACGAGCAGTACTTC | CASSGTSGTYEQYF
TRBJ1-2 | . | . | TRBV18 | TGTGCCAGCTCACCGGGACTTTTGAAAAACTATGGCTACACCTTC | CASSPGLLKNYGYTF
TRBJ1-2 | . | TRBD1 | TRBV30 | TGTGCCTGGAGGAGGACAGGGGGTGGCTATGGCTACACCTTC | CAWRRTGGGYGYTF
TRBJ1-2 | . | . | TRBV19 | TGTGCCAGTAGTATAACGAGCGACTATGGCTACACCTTC | CASSITSDYGYTF
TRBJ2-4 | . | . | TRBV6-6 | TGTGCCAGCAGTTACGGGGGGAGGGCCAAAAACATTCAGTACTTC | CASSYGGRAKNIQYF
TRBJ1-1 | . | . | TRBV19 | TGTGCCAGTAGTATTGACGGGGGAATGATCACTGAAGCTTTCTTT | CASSIDGGMITEAFF
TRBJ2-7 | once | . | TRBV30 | TGTGCCTGGAAACGGGTCGGGACTTTTTACGAGCAGTACTTC | CAWKRVGTFYEQYF
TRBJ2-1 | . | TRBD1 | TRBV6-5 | TGTGCCAGCAGTTACTCGGACAGGGTTGAGCAGTTCTTC | CASSYSDRVEQFF
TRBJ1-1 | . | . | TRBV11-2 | TGTGCCAGCAGCCTCCGGTTGGGGGGAAACACTGAAGCTTTCTTT | CASSLRLGGNTEAFF
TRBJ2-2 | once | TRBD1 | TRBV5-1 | TGCGCCAGCAGCGGAAGGACAGGGGATACCGGGGAGCTGTTTTTT | CASSGRTGDTGELFF
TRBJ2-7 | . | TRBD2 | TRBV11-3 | TGTGCCAGCAGCCCCAGCGGGAGGTTATACGAGCAGTACTTC | CASSPSGRLYEQYF
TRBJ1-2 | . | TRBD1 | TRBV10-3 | TGTGCCATCAGTGAACGACCAGGGGGCCTCGGTGGCTACACCTTC | CAISERPGGLGGYTF
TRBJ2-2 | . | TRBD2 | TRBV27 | TGTGCCAGCAGTTTATTCGGAACTAGCGGGAGGGGGGCCGGGGAGCTGTTTTTT | CASSLFGTSGRGAGELFF
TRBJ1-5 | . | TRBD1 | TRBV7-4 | TGTGCCAGCAGCTTAGTAAAACAGGGGAATCAGCCCCAGCATTTT | CASSLVKQGNQPQHF
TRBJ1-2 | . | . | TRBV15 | TGTGCCACCAGCAGAGATAGGCAGACCTTTCGCCGGGGTAACTATGGCTACACCTTC | CATSRDRQTFRRGNYGYTF
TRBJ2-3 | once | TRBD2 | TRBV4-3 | TGCGCCAGCAGCCAAGATATTTCAAGCGGGAGTGCCGCAGATACGCAGTATTTT | CASSQDISSGSAADTQYF
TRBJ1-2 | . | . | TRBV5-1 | TGCGCCAGCAGCCCGTGGACAGATGACTATGGCTACACCTTC | CASSPWTDDYGYTF
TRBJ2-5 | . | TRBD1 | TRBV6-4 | TGTGCCAGCAGCTCGACAGGGGCCGCCCAAGAGACCCAGTACTTC | CASSSTGAAQETQYF
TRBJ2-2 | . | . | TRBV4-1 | TGCGCCAGCAGCCAAGAGGCGGATGCGAACACCGGGGAGCTGTTTTTT | CASSQEADANTGELFF
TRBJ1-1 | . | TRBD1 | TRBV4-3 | TGCGCCAGCAGCCGCAAGACGGACAGGGGGTCGAGCACTGAAGCTTTCTTT | CASSRKTDRGSSTEAFF
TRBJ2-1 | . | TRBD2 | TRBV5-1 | TGCGCCAGCAGCTGGGGACTAGCGCCAAAAGTAGACAATGAGCAGTTCTTC | CASSWGLAPKVDNEQFF
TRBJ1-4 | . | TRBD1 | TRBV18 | TGTGCCAGCTCACCCAGGACATTAACAGGGGGTTCTAATGAAAAACTGTTTTTT | CASSPRTLTGGSNEKLFF
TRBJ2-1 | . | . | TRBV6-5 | TGTGCCAGCAGTTACCAAGGGCCAGGGGGGAATGAGCAGTTCTTC | CASSYQGPGGNEQFF
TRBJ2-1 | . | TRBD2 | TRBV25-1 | TGTGCCAGCAGTGACCCTACTAGCGGCTCCTCCTACAATGAGCAGTTCTTC | CASSDPTSGSSYNEQFF
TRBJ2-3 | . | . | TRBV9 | TGTGCCAGCAGCGTTCTCCCGACAGATACGCAGTATTTT | CASSVLPTDTQYF
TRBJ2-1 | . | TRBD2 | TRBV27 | TGTGCCAGCAGTTTACAAGGACTAGCGGACAATGAGCAGTTCTTC | CASSLQGLADNEQFF
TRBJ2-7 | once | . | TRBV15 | TGTGCCACCAGCGTGGGAGGCTACGAGCAGTACTTC | CATSVGGYEQYF
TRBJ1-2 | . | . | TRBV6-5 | TGTGCCAGCACCCTCGGGACTCCCGGTGATGGCTACACCTTC | CASTLGTPGDGYTF
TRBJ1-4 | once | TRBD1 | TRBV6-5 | TGTGCCAGCAGTCACGACAGGGGGATTGAAAAACTGTTTTTT | CASSHDRGIEKLFF
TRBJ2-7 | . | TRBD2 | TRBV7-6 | TGTGCCAGCAGCCCCTCGGGACTCCGGGACTACCCGGCCTACGAGCAGTACTTC | CASSPSGLRDYPAYEQYF